This T cell receptor beta chain was recorded in a study of blood T cell repertoires in COVID-19. Looking at the study overall: Spain, Italy and the United States supplied samples that represented acute and convalescent COVID-19. Nucleic acid was either cDNA or gDNA, and it came from T cells, B-cell-depleted T cells, or PBMCs.

Under the authors' procedure: Cell counts per sample came from amplifying reference gene primers. Profiled with immunoSEQ multiplex PCR; TCRdb holds only in-frame clones, not every one. That table supplies the V and J calls and clone size; D and trimming were determined from the DNA. The table records more than 85,000 clones, around 80% of them present only once. The source is a man older than 75 with acute or convalescent COVID-19. The source material was peripheral blood.

CDR3 loop: CASLDGQITDTQYF. In DNA, the CDR3 is TGTGCCAGTTTGGACGGACAAATCACAGATACGCAGTATTTT. This sequence joins TRBV6-7 and TRBJ2-3; D might be TRBD1 (5 bases). TRBV6-7 is an open reading frame, and its role is uncertain. This CDR3 comprises 14 residues. V gave up 9 bases and J gave up 2 bases, with 15 bases separating them.